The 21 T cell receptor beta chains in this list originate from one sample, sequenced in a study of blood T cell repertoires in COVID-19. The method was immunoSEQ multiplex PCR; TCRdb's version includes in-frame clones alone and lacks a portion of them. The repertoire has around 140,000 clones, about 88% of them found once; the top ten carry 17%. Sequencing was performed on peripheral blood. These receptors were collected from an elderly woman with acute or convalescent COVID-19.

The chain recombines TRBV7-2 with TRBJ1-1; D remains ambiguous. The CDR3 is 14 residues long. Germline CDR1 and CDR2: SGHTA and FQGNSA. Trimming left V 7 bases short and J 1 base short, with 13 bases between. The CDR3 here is CASKEGAGNTEAFF. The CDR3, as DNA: TGTGCCAGCAAGGAGGGCGCGGGGAACACTGAAGCTTTCTTT.

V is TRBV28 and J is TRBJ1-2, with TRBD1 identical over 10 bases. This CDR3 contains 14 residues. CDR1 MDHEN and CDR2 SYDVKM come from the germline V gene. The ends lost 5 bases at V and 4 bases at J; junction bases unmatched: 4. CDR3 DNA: TGTGCCAGCAGTAAGGACAGGGGGGGCTATGGCTACACCTTC. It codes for CASSKDRGGYGYTF.

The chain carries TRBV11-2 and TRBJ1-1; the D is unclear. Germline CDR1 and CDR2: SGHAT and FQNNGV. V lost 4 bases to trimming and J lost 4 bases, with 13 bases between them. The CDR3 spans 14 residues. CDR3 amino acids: CASSSGPLGTEAFF. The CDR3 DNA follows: TGTGCCAGCAGCTCGGGTCCCTTGGGCACTGAAGCTTTCTTT.

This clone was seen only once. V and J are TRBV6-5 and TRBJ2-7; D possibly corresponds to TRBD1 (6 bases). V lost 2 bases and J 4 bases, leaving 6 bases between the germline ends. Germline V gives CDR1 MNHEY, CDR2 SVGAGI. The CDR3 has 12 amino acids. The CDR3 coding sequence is TGTGCCAGCAGTTACAGGGGGTACGAGCAGTACTTC. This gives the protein CASSYRGYEQYF.

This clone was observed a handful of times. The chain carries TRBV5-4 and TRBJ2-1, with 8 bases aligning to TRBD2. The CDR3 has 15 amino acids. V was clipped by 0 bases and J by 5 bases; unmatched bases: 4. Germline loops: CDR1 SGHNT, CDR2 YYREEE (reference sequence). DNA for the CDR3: TGTGCCAGCAGCTTGGCACGGGGGGGTAACAATGAGCAGTTCTTC. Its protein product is CASSLARGGNNEQFF.

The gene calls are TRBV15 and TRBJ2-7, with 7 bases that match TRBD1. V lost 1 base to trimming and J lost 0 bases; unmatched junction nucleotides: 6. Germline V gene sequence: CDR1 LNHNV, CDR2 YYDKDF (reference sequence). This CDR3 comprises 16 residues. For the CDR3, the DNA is TGTGCCACCAGCAGAGTTAGGACAGGCGACTCCTACGAGCAGTACTTC. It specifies CATSRVRTGDSYEQYF.

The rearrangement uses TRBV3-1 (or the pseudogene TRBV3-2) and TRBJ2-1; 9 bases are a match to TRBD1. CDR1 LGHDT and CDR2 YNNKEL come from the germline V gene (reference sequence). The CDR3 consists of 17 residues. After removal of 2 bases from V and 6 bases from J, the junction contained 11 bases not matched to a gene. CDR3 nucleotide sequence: TGTGCCAGCAGCCAAAAGGACAGGGGCCGCCTCTCCAATGAGCAGTTCTTC. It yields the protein CASSQKDRGRLSNEQFF.

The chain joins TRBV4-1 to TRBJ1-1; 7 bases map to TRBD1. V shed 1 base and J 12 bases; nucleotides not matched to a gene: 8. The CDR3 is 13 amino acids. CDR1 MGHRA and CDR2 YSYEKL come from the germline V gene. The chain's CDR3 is CASSQVGDRVTFF. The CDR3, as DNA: TGCGCCAGCAGCCAAGTCGGCGACAGGGTAACTTTCTTT.

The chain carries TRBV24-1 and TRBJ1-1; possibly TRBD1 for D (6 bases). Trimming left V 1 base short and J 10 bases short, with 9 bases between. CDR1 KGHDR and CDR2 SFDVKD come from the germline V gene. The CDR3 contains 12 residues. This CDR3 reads CATSDFTGRAFF. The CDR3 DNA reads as TGTGCCACCAGTGATTTCACAGGGCGAGCTTTCTTT.

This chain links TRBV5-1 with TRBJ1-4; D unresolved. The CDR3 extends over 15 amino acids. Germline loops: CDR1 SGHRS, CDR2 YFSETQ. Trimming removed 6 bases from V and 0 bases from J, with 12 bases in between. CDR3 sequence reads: CASTAGDATNEKLFF. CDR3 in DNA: TGCGCCAGCACCGCCGGGGATGCAACTAATGAAAAACTGTTTTTT.

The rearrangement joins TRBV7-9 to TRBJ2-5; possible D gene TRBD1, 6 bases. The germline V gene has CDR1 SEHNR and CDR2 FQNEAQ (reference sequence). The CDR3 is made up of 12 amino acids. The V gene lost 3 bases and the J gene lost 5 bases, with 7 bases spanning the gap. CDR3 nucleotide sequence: TGTGCCAGCAGCTTTACAGGGGAGACCCAGTACTTC. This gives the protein CASSFTGETQYF.

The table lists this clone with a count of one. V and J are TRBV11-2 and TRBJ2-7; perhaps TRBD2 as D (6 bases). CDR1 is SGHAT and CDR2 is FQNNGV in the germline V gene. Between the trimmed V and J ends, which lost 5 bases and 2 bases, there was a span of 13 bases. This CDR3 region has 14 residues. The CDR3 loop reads CASSTGTGAYEQYF. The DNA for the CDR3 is TGTGCCAGCAGCACGGGGACTGGGGCCTACGAGCAGTACTTC.

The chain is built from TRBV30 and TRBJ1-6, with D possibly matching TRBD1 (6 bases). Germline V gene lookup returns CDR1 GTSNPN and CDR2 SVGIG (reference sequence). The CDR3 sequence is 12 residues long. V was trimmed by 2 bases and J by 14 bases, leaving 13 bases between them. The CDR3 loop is CAWSRRTETLHF. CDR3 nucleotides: TGTGCCTGGAGTAGACGGACAGAAACCCTCCACTTT.

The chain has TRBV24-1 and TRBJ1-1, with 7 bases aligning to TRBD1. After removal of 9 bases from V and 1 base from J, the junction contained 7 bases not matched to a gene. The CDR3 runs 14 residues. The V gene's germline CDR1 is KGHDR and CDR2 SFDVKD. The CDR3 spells CATHLRGQNTEAFF. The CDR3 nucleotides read TGTGCCACCCATTTAAGGGGGCAGAACACTGAAGCTTTCTTT.

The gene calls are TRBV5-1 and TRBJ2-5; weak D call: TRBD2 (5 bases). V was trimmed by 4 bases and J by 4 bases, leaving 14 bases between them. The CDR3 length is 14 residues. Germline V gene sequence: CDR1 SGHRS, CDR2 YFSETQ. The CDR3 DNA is TGCGCCAGCAGCGCCTTAACTAGTGGAGAGACCCAGTACTTC. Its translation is CASSALTSGETQYF.

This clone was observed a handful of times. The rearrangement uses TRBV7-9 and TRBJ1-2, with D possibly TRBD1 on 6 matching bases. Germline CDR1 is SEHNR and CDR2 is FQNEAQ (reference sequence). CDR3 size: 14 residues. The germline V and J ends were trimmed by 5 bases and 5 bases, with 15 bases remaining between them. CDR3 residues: CASSPQGIGYGYTF. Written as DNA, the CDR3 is TGTGCCAGCAGCCCCCAGGGGATTGGGTATGGCTACACCTTC.

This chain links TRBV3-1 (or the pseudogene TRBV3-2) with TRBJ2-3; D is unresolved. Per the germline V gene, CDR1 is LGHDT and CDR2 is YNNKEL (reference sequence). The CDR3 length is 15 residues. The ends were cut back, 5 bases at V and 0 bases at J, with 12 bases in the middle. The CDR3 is CASSEKRDSTDTQYF. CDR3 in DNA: TGTGCCAGCAGCGAAAAAAGAGATAGCACAGATACGCAGTATTTT.

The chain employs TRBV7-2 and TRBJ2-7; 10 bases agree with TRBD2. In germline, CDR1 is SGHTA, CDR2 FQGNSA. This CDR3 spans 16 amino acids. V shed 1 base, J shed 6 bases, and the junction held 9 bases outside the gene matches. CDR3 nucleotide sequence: TGTGCCAGCAGCTTAGGAGGGGGGACTAGCGTCCGCGAGCAGTACTTC. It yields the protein CASSLGGGTSVREQYF. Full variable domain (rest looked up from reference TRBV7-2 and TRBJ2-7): GAGVSQSPSNKVTEKGKDVELRCDPISGHTALYWYRQSLGQGLEFLIYFQGNSAPDKSGLPSDRFSAERTGGSVSTLTIQRTQQEDSAVYLCASSLGGGTSVREQYFGPGTRLTVT.

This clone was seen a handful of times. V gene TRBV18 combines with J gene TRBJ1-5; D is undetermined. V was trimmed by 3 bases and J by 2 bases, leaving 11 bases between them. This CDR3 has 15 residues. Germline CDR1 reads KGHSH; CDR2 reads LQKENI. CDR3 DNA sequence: TGTGCCAGCTCACCTACACACGGAGGCAATCAGCCCCAGCATTTT. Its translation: CASSPTHGGNQPQHF.

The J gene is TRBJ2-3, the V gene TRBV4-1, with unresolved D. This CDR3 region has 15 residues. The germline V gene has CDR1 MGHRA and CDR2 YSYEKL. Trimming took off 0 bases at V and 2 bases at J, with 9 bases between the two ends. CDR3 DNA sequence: TGCGCCAGCAGCCAAGATCGACAAAACACAGATACGCAGTATTTT. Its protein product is CASSQDRQNTDTQYF.

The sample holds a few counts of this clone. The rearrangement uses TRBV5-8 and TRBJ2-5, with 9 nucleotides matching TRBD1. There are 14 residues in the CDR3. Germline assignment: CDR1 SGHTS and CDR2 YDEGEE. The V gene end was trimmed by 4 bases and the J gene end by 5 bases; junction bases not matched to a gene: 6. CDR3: CASSPTGTGETQYF. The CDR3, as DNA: TGTGCCAGCAGCCCTACCGGGACAGGGGAGACCCAGTACTTC.